A selection of T cell receptor beta chains follows, all from one sample in a study of blood T cell repertoires in COVID-19. Produced via immunoSEQ multiplex PCR; TCRdb's table is partial and in-frame only. Among roughly 280,000 clones listed, more than 70% were seen once. The sequencing sample was made of peripheral blood. These receptors all stem from a woman in her 30s with COVID-19, enrolled during active disease. Each CDR3 is given with its conserved first and last residue. The D gene is left open where the match is weak. Some rows mark clone size as missing; the rest say once, few, many or name a class of expanded clone.

>.|.|TRBJ2-3|TRBV19
CASSPSGPPGDTQYF
TGTGCCAGTAGTCCGAGCGGACCACCAGGAGATACGCAGTATTTT
>.|TRBD2|TRBJ2-7|TRBV9
CASSAHTPWGGSPYEQYF
TGTGCCAGCAGCGCCCATACTCCCTGGGGGGGGTCCCCCTACGAGCAGTACTTC
>.|.|TRBJ1-1|TRBV2
CASSIRAGRTEAFF
TGTGCCAGCAGCATACGTGCAGGGAGGACTGAAGCTTTCTTT
>.|TRBD2|TRBJ2-4|TRBV11-1
CASSLAGGLAGASNIQYF
TGTGCCAGCAGCTTAGCGGGAGGACTAGCGGGAGCCTCAAACATTCAGTACTTC
>.|TRBD2|TRBJ2-4|TRBV5-1
CASSLGASGIAKNIQYF
TGCGCCAGCAGCTTGGGTGCTAGCGGTATAGCCAAAAACATTCAGTACTTC
>.|.|TRBJ2-7|TRBV7-2
CASSLVAEYEQYF
TGTGCCAGCAGCTTAGTAGCGGAATACGAGCAGTACTTC
>few|.|TRBJ2-5|TRBV5-4
CASSLDRAETQYF
TGTGCCAGCAGCTTGGACAGGGCAGAGACCCAGTACTTC
>few|.|TRBJ1-1|TRBV15
CATSRDLAGSTEAFF
TGTGCCACCAGCAGAGATTTAGCAGGGTCCACTGAAGCTTTCTTT
>.|.|TRBJ2-5|TRBV3-1/TRBV3-2
CASSIGGETQYF
TGTGCCAGCAGCATAGGAGGAGAGACCCAGTACTTC
>.|.|TRBJ1-1|TRBV7-9
CASSAYRVPTEAFF
TGTGCCAGCAGCGCATACAGGGTACCCACTGAAGCTTTCTTT
>.|.|TRBJ2-4|TRBV28
CASSFSGVNIQYF
TGTGCCAGCAGTTTCTCGGGGGTAAACATTCAGTACTTC
>.|TRBD1|TRBJ1-2|TRBV6-6
CATSGPTGAVNYGYTF
TGTGCCACAAGCGGGCCGACAGGGGCGGTGAACTATGGCTACACCTTC
>once|.|TRBJ2-7|TRBV5-4
CATSIGGSYEQYF
TGTGCCACCTCCATTGGGGGGTCGTACGAGCAGTACTTC
>.|.|TRBJ1-1|TRBV30
CACDRPLNTEAFF
TGTGCCTGCGACAGGCCCCTGAATACTGAAGCTTTCTTT
>.|.|TRBJ1-2|TRBV5-1
CASSLGQGGFYGYTF
TGCGCCAGCAGCTTGGGGCAGGGAGGCTTCTATGGCTACACCTTC
>once|TRBD1|TRBJ2-3|TRBV5-4
CASSVQGADTQYF
TGTGCCAGCAGCGTACAGGGGGCAGATACGCAGTATTTT
>.|.|TRBJ1-1|TRBV6-6
CASSYIGGWNTEAFF
TGTGCCAGCAGTTACATAGGGGGATGGAACACTGAAGCTTTCTTT
>.|TRBD1|TRBJ1-4|TRBV24-1
CATSDSDRADEKLFF
TGTGCCACCAGTGACTCCGACAGGGCCGACGAAAAACTGTTTTTT
>.|TRBD2|TRBJ2-1|TRBV2
CASGETSGSYNEQFF
TGTGCCAGCGGAGAGACTAGCGGATCCTACAATGAGCAGTTCTTC
>few|.|TRBJ2-1|TRBV5-1
CASSIGVNNEQFF
TGCGCCAGCAGCATCGGGGTGAACAATGAGCAGTTCTTC
>.|TRBD1|TRBJ2-1|TRBV6-6
CASSEMDRNNEQFF
TGTGCCAGCAGCGAGATGGACAGGAACAATGAGCAGTTCTTC
>.|.|TRBJ1-1|TRBV5-5
CASSLVGPNTEAFF
TGTGCCAGCAGCTTGGTGGGCCCGAACACTGAAGCTTTCTTT
>.|TRBD1|TRBJ1-6|TRBV30
CAWRGTGNSPLHF
TGTGCCTGGAGGGGGACAGGCAATTCACCCCTCCACTTT
>.|.|TRBJ2-3|TRBV5-5
CASSELDTQYF
TGTGCCAGCAGCGAGCTAGATACGCAGTATTTT
>.|TRBD1|TRBJ2-2|TRBV29-1
CSATTGVAGELFF
TGCAGCGCCACGACAGGGGTTGCCGGGGAGCTGTTTTTT
>.|.|TRBJ2-1|TRBV24-1
CATSTSSVSYNEQFF
TGTGCCACCAGTACTAGCTCGGTGTCCTACAATGAGCAGTTCTTC
>.|TRBD2|TRBJ2-1|TRBV6-5
CASSRTSGSYNEQFF
TGTGCCAGCAGTAGGACTAGCGGGAGCTACAATGAGCAGTTCTTC
>.|TRBD2|TRBJ2-1|TRBV19
CASSNSGRASDEQFF
TGTGCCAGTAGTAATAGCGGGAGGGCCTCGGATGAGCAGTTCTTC
>few|TRBD2|TRBJ2-1|TRBV6-2/TRBV6-3
CASSYDGLAGGGEQFF
TGTGCCAGCAGTTACGATGGACTAGCGGGAGGGGGTGAGCAGTTCTTC
>.|TRBD1|TRBJ2-1|TRBV9
CASSVGQGAYNEQFF
TGTGCCAGCAGCGTAGGTCAGGGGGCCTACAATGAGCAGTTCTTC
>.|.|TRBJ1-1|TRBV10-3
CAISGDAGYGAFF
TGTGCCATCAGTGGGGACGCGGGGTACGGAGCTTTCTTT
>once|TRBD2|TRBJ2-7|TRBV18
CASSPGGSSYEQYF
TGTGCCAGCTCACCGGGCGGGAGTTCCTACGAGCAGTACTTC
>.|TRBD1|TRBJ2-5|TRBV13
CASAGGRETQYF
TGTGCCAGTGCAGGGGGTCGTGAGACCCAGTACTTC
>once|.|TRBJ1-2|TRBV6-5
CASSYDSNYGYTF
TGTGCCAGCAGTTATGACAGCAACTATGGCTACACCTTC
>.|.|TRBJ2-1|TRBV2
CASSDKGLASNEQFF
TGTGCCAGCAGTGATAAAGGTCTAGCGAGCAATGAGCAGTTCTTC
>.|TRBD1|TRBJ1-1|TRBV5-4
CASSGQGWPEAFF
TGTGCCAGCTCCGGACAGGGGTGGCCTGAAGCTTTCTTT
>few|TRBD1|TRBJ1-1|TRBV9
CASSVSAGQENTEAFF
TGTGCCAGCAGCGTATCGGCAGGACAGGAGAACACTGAAGCTTTCTTT
>.|TRBD2|TRBJ2-1|TRBV18
CASSPGGLAGYNEQFF
TGTGCCAGCTCACCAGGGGGACTAGCGGGGTACAATGAGCAGTTCTTC
>.|TRBD2|TRBJ2-7|TRBV10-3
CAISGLAGEREQYF
TGTGCCATCAGTGGACTAGCGGGAGAAAGGGAGCAGTACTTC
>.|.|TRBJ2-1|TRBV3-1/TRBV3-2
CASSQDSRGEQFF
TGTGCCAGCAGCCAAGATAGTAGGGGAGAGCAGTTCTTC
>few|.|TRBJ2-7|TRBV7-9
CASSLEGGGEQYF
TGTGCCAGCAGCTTAGAGGGAGGAGGCGAGCAGTACTTC
>once|.|TRBJ2-3|TRBV6-6
CASSYGGPDTQYF
TGTGCCAGCAGTTACGGCGGGCCAGATACGCAGTATTTT
>.|.|TRBJ1-4|TRBV5-1
CASSLQGGRSEKLFF
TGCGCCAGCAGTTTACAGGGTGGAAGGAGTGAAAAACTGTTTTTT
>.|.|TRBJ2-5|TRBV2
CASSKRETQYF
TGTGCCAGCAGTAAGAGAGAGACCCAGTACTTC
>.|TRBD1|TRBJ2-7|TRBV3-1/TRBV3-2
CASSQDRNLIYEQYF
TGTGCCAGCAGCCAGGACAGGAACTTGATCTACGAGCAGTACTTC
>.|TRBD2|TRBJ2-1|TRBV2
CASRTGLAGYNEQFF
TGTGCCAGCAGGACGGGACTAGCGGGGTACAATGAGCAGTTCTTC
>.|TRBD1|TRBJ1-5|TRBV10-2
CASRPDRGNNQPQHF
TGCGCCAGCAGACCCGACAGGGGGAATAATCAGCCCCAGCATTTT
>few|TRBD1|TRBJ2-7|TRBV15
CATSRSTGEVNEQYF
TGTGCCACCAGCAGATCGACAGGGGAGGTAAACGAGCAGTACTTC
>.|.|TRBJ2-2|TRBV6-5
CASSYRGTTGELFF
TGTGCCAGCAGTTACAGGGGGACCACCGGGGAGCTGTTTTTT
>.|TRBD1|TRBJ1-5|TRBV6-5
CASSTGQGNQPQHF
TGTGCCAGCAGTACCGGACAGGGAAATCAGCCCCAGCATTTT
>few|.|TRBJ1-2|TRBV28
CASSLYQGTNYGYTF
TGTGCCAGCAGTTTATATCAGGGGACTAACTATGGCTACACCTTC
>.|TRBD2|TRBJ2-7|TRBV9
CASSQITSGSDEQYF
TGTGCCAGCAGCCAAATTACTAGCGGGAGCGACGAGCAGTACTTC
>.|TRBD2|TRBJ2-1|TRBV5-1
CASSPKVAGGYNEQFF
TGCGCCAGCAGCCCAAAAGTAGCGGGAGGCTACAATGAGCAGTTCTTC
>.|TRBD2|TRBJ2-7|TRBV6-5
CASSRTSDSYEQYF
TGTGCCAGCAGTAGGACTAGTGATTCCTACGAGCAGTACTTC
>.|TRBD2|TRBJ2-2|TRBV7-9
CASSRAGTKNTGELFF
TGTGCCAGCAGCAGGGCCGGGACTAAGAACACCGGGGAGCTGTTTTTT
>.|TRBD1|TRBJ2-2|TRBV4-3
CASSQEGTVHTGELFF
TGCGCCAGCAGCCAAGAAGGGACAGTTCACACCGGGGAGCTGTTTTTT
>once|TRBD2|TRBJ2-5|TRBV7-2
CASSSGGWFRETQYF
TGTGCCAGCAGCTCGGGAGGGTGGTTTCGAGAGACCCAGTACTTC
>.|TRBD2|TRBJ2-1|TRBV6-5
CASSYGTSVDEQFF
TGTGCCAGCAGTTACGGGACTAGCGTTGATGAGCAGTTCTTC